This T cell receptor beta chain was captured by sequencing in a study of OX40 agonist ivuxolimab in advanced cancers. Study-wide background: The patients received agonistic anti-OX40 (CD134) antibody ivuxolimab. Those enrolled were approximately 83% male, with a mean age of approximately 60 years and ages from about 20 to 90.

Trimming left V 1 base short and J 0 bases short, with 7 bases between. CDR1 is SGHRS, CDR2 YFSETQ, per germline. This CDR3 has 14 residues. Regarding this clone: Antigen unknown.

General study points: Within 6 weeks, CD4+ and CD8+ blood T cells expanded clonally at 0.1 to 3.0 mg/kg.

Generated by immunoSEQ multiplex PCR, the TCRdb table keeps only in-frame clones and is missing some. The sample shows roughly 70,000 clones, approximately 81% of them seen only once. Here the sequenced sample was CD4+ or CD8+ T cells sorted from blood, taken in a trial of the OX40 agonist ivuxolimab. The rearrangement links TRBV5-1 to TRBJ1-1; D remains ambiguous. The sequence was obtained from an adult with an advanced solid tumor such as melanoma, head and neck, liver or kidney cancer. CDR3 nucleotides: TGCGCCAGCAGCTTGCAGGTCATGAACACTGAAGCTTTCTTT. Protein sequence: CASSLQVMNTEAFF.